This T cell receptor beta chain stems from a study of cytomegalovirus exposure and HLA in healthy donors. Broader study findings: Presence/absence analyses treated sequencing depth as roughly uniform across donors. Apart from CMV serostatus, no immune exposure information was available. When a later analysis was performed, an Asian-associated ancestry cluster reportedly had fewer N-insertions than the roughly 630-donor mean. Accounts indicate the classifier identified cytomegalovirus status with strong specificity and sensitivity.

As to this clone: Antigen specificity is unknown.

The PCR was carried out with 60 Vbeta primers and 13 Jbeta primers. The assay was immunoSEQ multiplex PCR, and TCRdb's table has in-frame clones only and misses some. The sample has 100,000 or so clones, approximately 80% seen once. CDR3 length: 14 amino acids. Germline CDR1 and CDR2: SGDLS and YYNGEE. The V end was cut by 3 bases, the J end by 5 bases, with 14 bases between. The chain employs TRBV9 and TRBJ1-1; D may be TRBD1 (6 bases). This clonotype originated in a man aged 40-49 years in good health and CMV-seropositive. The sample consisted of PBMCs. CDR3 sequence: CASSAQTGGTEAFF. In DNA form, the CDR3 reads TGTGCCAGCAGCGCCCAGACAGGTGGAACTGAAGCTTTCTTT.